This TCR beta chain derives from a study of T cells after yellow fever vaccination. The study, taken as a whole, reports: A small share of clonotypes appeared in both CD4 and CD8 compartments. There was a possibility that FACS-sorted repertoires contained abundant clonotypes contaminating from the bulk population. Detected again after the booster were most primary-vaccination clones, at nearly 97% CD4 and about 89% CD8.

This clonotype showed up many times. What it recognizes is unknown. Template-switching 5'RACE yielded the TCR cDNA; a universal primer site and UMIs were added in the process. Each CDR3 protein gets one entry after TCRdb re-called the 5' RACE reads with MiXCR. The table has some 420,000 distinct CDR3 sequences, about 19% seen once. This CDR3 is 22 amino acids long. Germline CDR1 is MNHNS and CDR2 is SASEGT. Trimming removed 3 bases from V and 6 bases from J; junction bases left unmatched: 27. Specimen: PBMCs, collected before the yellow fever booster vaccination. The rearrangement joins TRBV6-1 to TRBJ1-5, with 9 bases that match TRBD1. This clonotype was obtained from a young man who received the YFV17D yellow fever vaccine. The CDR3 here is CASSDGEIRDRVVWGDSQPQHF. The CDR3 DNA sequence: TGTGCCAGCAGTGATGGAGAAATTCGGGACAGGGTTGTTTGGGGGGACTCTCAGCCCCAGCATTTT.